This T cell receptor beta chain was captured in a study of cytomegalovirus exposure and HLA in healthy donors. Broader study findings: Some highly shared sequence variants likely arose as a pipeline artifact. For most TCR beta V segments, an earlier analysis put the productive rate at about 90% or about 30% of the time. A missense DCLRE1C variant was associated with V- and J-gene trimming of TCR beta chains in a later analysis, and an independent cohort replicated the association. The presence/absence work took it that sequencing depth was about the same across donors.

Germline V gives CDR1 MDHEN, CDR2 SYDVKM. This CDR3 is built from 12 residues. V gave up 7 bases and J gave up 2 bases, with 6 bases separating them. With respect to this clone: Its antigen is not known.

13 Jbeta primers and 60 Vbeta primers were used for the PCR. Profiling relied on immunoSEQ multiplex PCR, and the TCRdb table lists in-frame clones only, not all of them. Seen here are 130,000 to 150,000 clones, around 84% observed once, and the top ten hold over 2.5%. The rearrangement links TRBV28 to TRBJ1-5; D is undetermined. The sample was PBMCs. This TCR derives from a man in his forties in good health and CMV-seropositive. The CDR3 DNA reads TGTGCCAGCATAGGAGGCAATCAGCCCCAGCATTTT. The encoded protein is CASIGGNQPQHF.